Each of the 21 T cell receptor beta chains below was sequenced from the same sample in a study of shared clonotypes between healthy human individuals. The data were produced by immunoSEQ multiplex PCR, yet TCRdb's version contains in-frame clones alone and is incomplete. The data contain about 680,000 clones, under 80% of them seen just once; the ten biggest clones take up approximately 1.6%. Input material: memory CD4+ T cells sorted from blood. Described subset: CD45RA-negative fraction. The receptors originated from a woman aged 25 to 39 in good health.

In the case of this clone: The same CDR3 is also encoded by other DNA sequences in this sample. V and J are TRBV27 and TRBJ2-7, with a weak D call TRBD2 (6 bases). Trimming removed 5 bases at V and 1 base at J, with 12 bases between. Germline CDR1 is MNHEY and CDR2 is SMNVEV (reference sequence). This CDR3 spans 14 amino acids. The CDR3 loop is CASSPRTISYEQYF. The CDR3 nucleotides are TGTGCCAGCAGTCCCCGGACTATTTCCTACGAGCAGTACTTC.

This clone showed up just a few times. V gene TRBV6-6 combines with J gene TRBJ2-7, with 14 bases aligning to TRBD2. The germline gives CDR1 MNHNY, CDR2 SVGAGI (reference sequence). The ends lost 5 bases at V and 2 bases at J; junction bases unmatched: 5. The CDR3 has 16 amino acids. In nucleotides, the CDR3 is TGTGCCAGCAGTCACCCGGGACTAGCGGGGGCCTACGAGCAGTACTTC. Amino acid sequence: CASSHPGLAGAYEQYF.

The CDR3 DNA is TGTGCCTGGCGACGGGTGAACACTGAAGCTTTCTTT. Amino acids: CAWRRVNTEAFF. The rearrangement links TRBV30 to TRBJ1-1, with D hard to call. V shed 5 bases and J shed 0 bases, with 7 bases lying between them. The CDR3 is 12 residues long. Germline CDR1 GTSNPN, CDR2 SVGIG (reference sequence).

The J gene is TRBJ2-7, the V gene TRBV6-5; either TRBD1 or TRBD2 may fit D (5 bases each). The CDR3 spans 14 residues. Germline V gives CDR1 MNHEY, CDR2 SVGAGI. V was clipped by 8 bases and J by 0 bases, with 14 bases between them. The CDR3 sequence: CASSTGANSYEQYF. The CDR3 DNA reads TGTGCCAGCTCTACCGGGGCCAACTCCTACGAGCAGTACTTC.

J is TRBJ1-5 and V is TRBV6-6; 8 bases line up with TRBD1. V gave up 2 bases and J gave up 7 bases; unmatched junction bases: 4. The CDR3 totals 14 residues. Germline CDR1 MNHNY, CDR2 SVGAGI (reference sequence). In nucleotides, the CDR3 is TGTGCCAGCAGTTACACGACAGGGGTACAGCCCCAGCATTTT. This encodes CASSYTTGVQPQHF.

V usage is TRBV7-2 and J usage is TRBJ2-5; 13 bases are shared with TRBD2. Per germline, CDR1 SGHTA and CDR2 FQGNSA. V shed 5 bases, J shed 0 bases, and the junction held 9 bases outside the gene matches. CDR3 size: 18 residues. The CDR3 region is CASSNQPGLAGYQETQYF. The DNA for the CDR3 is TGTGCCAGCAGCAACCAACCGGGACTAGCGGGATACCAAGAGACCCAGTACTTC.

The J gene is TRBJ1-5, the V gene TRBV10-3; tentatively, D is TRBD1 (6 bases). Germline V CDR1 and CDR2: ENHRY, SYGVKD. The CDR3 covers 12 residues. Trimming stripped 8 bases from V and 3 bases from J, with 8 bases between. For the CDR3, the DNA is TGTGCCATCCGACAGGCCAATCAGCCCCAGCATTTT. It translates to CAIRQANQPQHF.

This sequence joins TRBV6-6 and TRBJ1-1; maybe TRBD1 (5 bases). The CDR3 runs to 13 residues. With 2 bases removed from V and 11 bases from J, the gap between germline ends came to 15 bases. CDR1 MNHNY and CDR2 SVGAGI come from the germline V gene (reference sequence). The CDR3 reads CASSYGQGGRAFF. CDR3 nucleotide sequence: TGTGCCAGCAGTTACGGGCAGGGCGGGCGCGCTTTCTTT.

This chain connects TRBV21-1 to TRBJ2-6; the D call in the table, TRBD1, was not verified against the DNA. TRBV21-1 is a listed pseudogene. There are 14 residues in the CDR3. In nucleotides, the CDR3 is TGTGCCACCTACATGGGGGCGCGGGCCAACGTCCTGACTTTC. Protein product: CATYMGARANVLTF.

V and J are TRBV11-2 and TRBJ1-3; D unclear. The CDR3 is 14 amino acids. The germline gives CDR1 SGHAT, CDR2 FQNNGV. Trimming shortened V by 5 bases and J by 3 bases, and 11 bases separated the two germline ends. In DNA, the CDR3 is TGTGCCAGCAGCCTCAGTTCTAATGGAAACACCATATATTTT. The encoded protein is CASSLSSNGNTIYF.

This clone was recorded only once. One end of the junction fails to match germline, which may point to a read error. This chain uses TRBV11-2 with TRBJ2-5; TRBD2 matches 9 bases. Germline V lookup: CDR1 SGHAT, CDR2 FQNNGV. The CDR3 runs to 14 residues. The CDR3 protein is CASRLAGVGETQYF. In DNA, the CDR3 is TGTGCCAGCAGGTTAGCGGGAGTAGGTGAGACCCAGTACTTC.

The rearrangement links TRBV29-1 to TRBJ1-2; tentative D call: TRBD1 (6 bases). Trimming left V 4 bases short and J 3 bases short, with 12 bases between. The CDR3 is 13 residues long. Germline lookup yields CDR1 SQVTM and CDR2 ANQGSEA. The CDR3, as DNA: TGCAGCGTTGCCAAACAGGGCGACTATGGCTACACCTTC. Translating it yields CSVAKQGDYGYTF. Looking up the rest from reference TRBV29-1 and TRBJ1-2 gives the full variable domain: SAVISQKPSRDICQRGTSLTIQCQVDSQVTMMFWYRQQPGQSLTLIATANQGSEATYESGFVIDKFPISRPNLTFSTLTVSNMSPEDSSIYLCSVAKQGDYGYTFGSGTRLTVV.

The chain has TRBV21-1 and TRBJ2-7. TRBV21-1 is termed a pseudogene. The CDR3 covers 14 residues. This CDR3 is CATPNMGTVYEQYF. The CDR3 DNA is TGTGCCACCCCGAATATGGGGACCGTCTACGAGCAGTACTTC.

DNA of the CDR3: TGTGCCAGCAGCGTAGGGGCTCCGGTAAGCGCCGGGGAGCTGTTTTTT. Translated: CASSVGAPVSAGELFF. This chain links TRBV9 with TRBJ2-2, with no clear D. V lost 0 bases, J lost 6 bases, and 15 bases lay in between. Germline lookup yields CDR1 SGDLS and CDR2 YYNGEE. CDR3 length equals 16 residues.

This rearrangement joins TRBV5-4 to TRBJ2-7; unclear D gene. CDR1 SGHNT and CDR2 YYREEE come from the germline V gene (reference sequence). The CDR3 length is 12 residues. The V gene lost 0 bases and the J gene lost 7 bases, with 8 bases spanning the gap. CDR3 amino acids: CASSLAAREQYF. Written as DNA, the CDR3 is TGTGCCAGCAGCTTGGCCGCGCGGGAGCAGTACTTC.

Details on this clone: Given a much more abundant clone one base away, this may be a read error. This rearrangement joins TRBV7-1 to TRBJ2-6; D possibly corresponds to TRBD2 (5 bases). TRBV7-1 is an open reading frame whose function is uncertain. The CDR3 contains 18 residues. Trimming removed 5 bases from V and 1 base from J, with 18 bases in between. CDR3 amino acids: CASSQNSHGESGANVLTF. The CDR3 region has the DNA TGTGCCAGCAGCCAAAACAGTCACGGGGAATCTGGGGCCAACGTCCTGACTTTC.

This sequence joins TRBV19 and TRBJ2-5; D may be TRBD2 (5 bases). The ends were cut back, 3 bases at V and 2 bases at J, with 10 bases in the middle. Germline values: CDR1 LNHDA, CDR2 SQIVND (reference sequence). The CDR3 spans 14 residues. This CDR3 reads CASSMDWQQETQYF. CDR3 DNA: TGTGCCAGTAGTATGGACTGGCAACAAGAGACCCAGTACTTC.

J is TRBJ2-7 and V is TRBV4-1; TRBD1 matches at 7 bases. Looked up from germline, CDR1 is MGHRA and CDR2 is YSYEKL. Trimming removed 2 bases from V and 3 bases from J; junction bases left unmatched: 1. The CDR3 is 13 amino acids. The CDR3 reads CASSQTGVYEQYF. The CDR3 DNA sequence: TGCGCCAGCAGCCAAACAGGGGTCTACGAGCAGTACTTC.

The gene calls are TRBV7-2 and TRBJ2-1; 10 bases agree with TRBD2. V shed 2 bases, J shed 8 bases, and the junction held 6 bases outside the gene matches. This CDR3 is 15 amino acids long. Germline V CDR1 and CDR2: SGHTA, FQGNSA. CDR3 nucleotides: TGTGCCAGCAGCTTACTAGCGGGAGTCTTATATGAGCAGTTCTTC. The encoded protein is CASSLLAGVLYEQFF.

This rearrangement joins TRBV7-2 to TRBJ1-5; D uncertain. V lost 4 bases, J lost 0 bases, and 22 bases lay in between. CDR3 length: 19 residues. Per the germline V gene, CDR1 is SGHTA and CDR2 is FQGNSA. The CDR3 sequence: CASSSLYLRLDYSNQPQHF. Here the CDR3 DNA reads TGTGCCAGCAGCTCCCTATACTTACGCCTGGATTATAGCAATCAGCCCCAGCATTTT.

This clone was recorded at least ten times. Other DNA sequences in the sample encode the same CDR3. The chain uses TRBV7-8 and TRBJ2-7; tentatively, D is TRBD1 or TRBD2 (6 bases each). Trimming shortened V by 1 base and J by 2 bases, and 9 bases separated the two germline ends. Germline V gives CDR1 SGHVS, CDR2 FQNEAQ. The CDR3 consists of 14 residues. The CDR3 DNA is TGTGCCAGCAGCTTAGTGGGGGGCCCCTACGAGCAGTACTTC. Translating it yields CASSLVGGPYEQYF. The whole variable domain, filled in from reference TRBV7-8 and TRBJ2-7, reads GAGVSQSPRYKVAKRGQDVALRCDPISGHVSLFWYQQALGQGPEFLTYFQNEAQLDKSGLPSDRFFAERPEGSVSTLKIQRTQQEDSAVYLCASSLVGGPYEQYFGPGTRLTVT.